This passage covers 19 T cell receptor beta chains from one sample sequenced in a study of blood T cell repertoires in COVID-19. Sequencing was performed with immunoSEQ multiplex PCR; in TCRdb, only in-frame clones are kept and a portion is missing. The sample comprises around 120,000 clones, about nine tenths of which are singletons, and approximately 1.9% rests with the top ten. Material: peripheral blood. The receptors originated from a human donor with active COVID-19. The donor label of this sample is uncertain.

The chain couples TRBV9 to TRBJ2-3, with a tentative D call TRBD1 (6 bases). The CDR3 has 15 amino acids. V was trimmed by 2 bases and J by 4 bases, leaving 14 bases between them. The germline gives CDR1 SGDLS, CDR2 YYNGEE. CDR3 region: CASSVIQGLADTQYF. The CDR3 nucleotides read TGTGCCAGCAGCGTCATACAGGGTCTCGCAGATACGCAGTATTTT.

The genes are TRBV27 and TRBJ2-1; 8 nucleotides line up with TRBD2. This CDR3 is built from 19 residues. The trim removed 1 base at V and 8 bases at J, leaving 19 bases unmatched. The germline V gene encodes CDR1 MNHEY and CDR2 SMNVEV (reference sequence). The CDR3 is CASSLWAGAGAGAVYEQFF. The DNA of the CDR3 is TGTGCCAGCAGTTTATGGGCAGGGGCGGGAGCGGGGGCTGTATATGAGCAGTTCTTC.

The chain recombines TRBV9 with TRBJ1-2, with D possibly being TRBD1 (6 bases). The CDR3 is 16 amino acids. Germline CDR1 reads SGDLS; CDR2 reads YYNGEE. V was pared by 1 base and J by 2 bases, with 15 bases between. The CDR3 sequence is CASSVSPPQGNYGYTF. Here the CDR3 DNA reads TGTGCCAGCAGCGTATCCCCCCCACAGGGAAACTATGGCTACACCTTC.

CDR3 coding DNA: TGTGCCAGCAGCCCGACGGGGTACGAGCAGTACTTC. Translation: CASSPTGYEQYF. The chain is built from TRBV9 and TRBJ2-7; weak D call: TRBD2 (5 bases). The CDR3 consists of 12 residues. Trimming shortened V by 4 bases and J by 4 bases, and 9 bases separated the two germline ends. CDR1 SGDLS and CDR2 YYNGEE come from the germline V gene.

The chain links TRBV5-6 to TRBJ2-3, with 8 bases lining up with TRBD1. The germline V gene has CDR1 SGHDT and CDR2 YYEEEE. The CDR3 is 14 amino acids. V lost 3 bases and J lost 4; bases outside the gene matches: 4. The DNA for the CDR3 is TGTGCCAGCAGCTGGACAGGGAGGCCAGATACGCAGTATTTT. This gives the protein CASSWTGRPDTQYF.

The rearrangement uses TRBV9 and TRBJ1-3; the D is unclear. The CDR3 has 15 residues. Looked up from germline, CDR1 is SGDLS and CDR2 is YYNGEE. The V end lost 1 base, the J end lost 0 bases, and 8 bases lay between the germline ends. The CDR3 sequence is CASSVSSGSGNTIYF. CDR3 nucleotides: TGTGCCAGCAGCGTAAGTTCCGGCTCTGGAAACACCATATATTTT. The complete variable domain, with remaining parts taken from reference TRBV9 and TRBJ1-3, reads DSGVTQTPKHLITATGQRVTLRCSPRSGDLSVYWYQQSLDQGLQFLIQYYNGEERAKGNILERFSAQQFPDLHSELNLSSLELGDSALYFCASSVSSGSGNTIYFGEGSWLTVV.

This clone was observed a handful of times. The chain has TRBV2 and TRBJ2-2; possibly TRBD1 for D (5 bases). The CDR3 has 12 amino acids. Per germline, CDR1 SNHLY and CDR2 FYNNEI. The CDR3 protein is CSQGRNTGELFF. CDR3 DNA sequence: TGTTCCCAGGGCAGGAACACCGGGGAGCTGTTTTTT. Based on the CDR3 plus reference TRBV2 and TRBJ2-2, the full variable domain is EPEVTQTPSHQVTQMGQEVILRCVPISNHLYFYWYRQILGQKVEFLVSFYNNEISEKSEIFDDQFSVERPDGSNFTLKIRSTKLEDSAMYFCSQGRNTGELFFGEGSRLTVL.

In this sample, this clone turned up once. This chain joins TRBV11-1 and TRBJ1-2; 11 positions agree with TRBD1. Per the germline V gene, CDR1 is SGHAT and CDR2 is FQDESV (reference sequence). V shed 5 bases, J shed 4 bases, and the junction held 6 bases outside the gene matches. CDR3 length: 15 amino acids. The CDR3 bases are TGTGCCAGCAGCGTGCCCGGGACAGGGGGCTATGGCTACACCTTC. Translation gives CASSVPGTGGYGYTF. Complete variable domain (other parts from reference TRBV11-1 and TRBJ1-2): EAEVAQSPRYKITEKSQAVAFWCDPISGHATLYWYRQILGQGPELLVQFQDESVVDDSQLPKDRFSAERLKGVDSTLKIQPAELGDSAMYLCASSVPGTGGYGYTFGSGTRLTVV.

The V call is TRBV19, the J call TRBJ1-1, with TRBD1 as a possible D gene (6 bases). This CDR3 spans 13 amino acids. Trimming stripped 6 bases from V and 3 bases from J, with 11 bases between. The germline CDR1 and CDR2 sequences are LNHDA and SQIVND (reference sequence). The CDR3 here is CASSQGGYTEAFF. DNA of the CDR3: TGTGCCAGTAGCCAAGGGGGATACACTGAAGCTTTCTTT.

This rearrangement joins TRBV29-1 to TRBJ2-7; 8 bases fit TRBD1. The ends lost 8 bases at V and 5 bases at J; junction bases unmatched: 5. The CDR3 totals 11 residues. The germline V gene encodes CDR1 SQVTM and CDR2 ANQGSEA. CDR3 bases: TGCAGCCACGGACAGGGTAACGAGCAGTACTTC. Protein product: CSHGQGNEQYF.

The rearrangement links TRBV6-6 to TRBJ1-6; 8 positions match TRBD1. The germline gives CDR1 MNHNY, CDR2 SVGAGI (reference sequence). Trimming removed 7 bases from V and 7 bases from J; junction bases left unmatched: 12. This CDR3 is built from 16 residues. DNA of the CDR3: TGTGCCAGCATAGGACCAGGGGGCGCTCGGAATTCACCCCTCCACTTT. Translation: CASIGPGGARNSPLHF.

Turning to this clone: This same CDR3 is encoded by further DNA sequences in the sample. This chain joins TRBV9 and TRBJ1-1; D ambiguous. The CDR3 contains 13 residues. CDR1 is SGDLS and CDR2 is YYNGEE in the germline V gene. Trimming cost V 0 bases and J 1 base, with 4 bases left between them. The CDR3 protein is CASSVAGNTEAFF. In DNA, the CDR3 is TGTGCCAGCAGCGTAGCAGGGAACACTGAAGCTTTCTTT.

This clone was seen only once. The genes are TRBV7-9 and TRBJ1-1; D remains unclear. V was cut by 5 bases and J by 1 base, with 8 bases left in between. CDR3 length: 13 amino acids. Looked up from germline, CDR1 is SEHNR and CDR2 is FQNEAQ (reference sequence). CDR3 nucleotide sequence: TGTGCCAGCAGCCAAGGAGGGAACACTGAAGCTTTCTTT. Protein product: CASSQGGNTEAFF.

The chain couples TRBV5-1 to TRBJ1-4; perhaps TRBD1 as D (6 bases). This CDR3 has 15 amino acids. The V and J ends lost 4 bases and 5 bases respectively, with 15 bases between them. CDR1 is SGHRS and CDR2 is YFSETQ in the germline V gene. In nucleotides, the CDR3 is TGCGCCAGCAGCGATCGGGGGGCAGGGAATGAAAAACTGTTTTTT. Its protein is CASSDRGAGNEKLFF. The full variable domain, its missing parts supplied by reference TRBV5-1 and TRBJ1-4, is KAGVTQTPRYLIKTRGQQVTLSCSPISGHRSVSWYQQTPGQGLQFLFEYFSETQRNKGNFPGRFSGRQFSNSRSEMNVSTLELGDSALYLCASSDRGAGNEKLFFGSGTQLSVL.

This chain uses TRBV28 with TRBJ1-5; tentative D call: TRBD1 (6 bases). Germline V gene lookup returns CDR1 MDHEN and CDR2 SYDVKM. The CDR3 is made up of 17 amino acids. Trimming removed 3 bases from V and 0 bases from J, with 15 bases in between. CDR3 in DNA: TGTGCCAGCAGTTTCGGGGGGGCAATAACTAGCAATCAGCCCCAGCATTTT. This codes for CASSFGGAITSNQPQHF.

CDR3 sequence reads: CASSQTGDSYNEQFF. The CDR3, as DNA: TGTGCCAGCAGTCAAACGGGGGACTCCTACAATGAGCAGTTCTTC. J is TRBJ2-1 and V is TRBV28; D perhaps matches TRBD2 (6 bases). CDR1 MDHEN and CDR2 SYDVKM come from the germline V gene. Trimming stripped 5 bases from V and 0 bases from J, with 11 bases between. The CDR3 runs 15 residues. Using reference TRBV28 and TRBJ2-1 for the parts outside the CDR3, the full variable domain is DVKVTQSSRYLVKRTGEKVFLECVQDMDHENMFWYRQDPGLGLRLIYFSYDVKMKEKGDIPEGYSVSREKKERFSLILESASTNQTSMYLCASSQTGDSYNEQFFGPGTRLTVL.

This sequence joins TRBV5-1 and TRBJ2-3, with D possibly being TRBD1 (6 bases). CDR3 length: 16 residues. Trimming left V 4 bases short and J 2 bases short, with 17 bases between. Germline CDR1 and CDR2: SGHRS and YFSETQ. CDR3 amino acids: CASSPRGRGPTDTQYF. In DNA form, the CDR3 reads TGCGCCAGCAGCCCTCGAGGCAGGGGACCCACAGATACGCAGTATTTT.

About this clone: Within the sample, other DNA sequences also encode this same CDR3. The chain carries TRBV3-1 (or the pseudogene TRBV3-2) and TRBJ1-2; D gene unclear. This CDR3 is built from 13 residues. The V gene lost 0 bases and the J gene lost 2 bases, with 4 bases spanning the gap. CDR1 is LGHDT and CDR2 is YNNKEL in the germline V gene (reference sequence). The CDR3 sequence: CASSQEQNYGYTF. The CDR3 DNA sequence: TGTGCCAGCAGCCAAGAACAGAACTATGGCTACACCTTC.

This rearrangement joins TRBV9 to TRBJ1-1; 10 nucleotides line up with TRBD1. Germline-derived CDR1 and CDR2 are SGDLS and YYNGEE. Germline trimming cut 3 bases from V and 6 bases from J; bases unmatched to any gene: 5. The CDR3 covers 14 residues. The DNA of the CDR3 is TGTGCCAGCAGCGCAAGACAGGGGGCCTCTGAAGCTTTCTTT. Amino acid sequence: CASSARQGASEAFF.